The T cell receptor (beta chain) described here comes from a study of T-cell reconstitution after alpha-beta-depleted transplantation in children (TCRdb year 2016). For the study in its entirety: The study quantitatively tracked T-cell immune reconstitution after TCRalphabeta/CD19-depleted allogeneic hematopoietic cell transplantation in children using TCR repertoire profiling.

In regard to this clonotype: This clone's antigen is unknown. There are no base qualities to consult, and no much larger clone falls within one base.

According to the study, the label for this sample's treatment or condition signals: allogeneic hematopoietic cell transplantation with graft depleted of TCRalphabeta T cells and CD19 B cells. The children who served as transplant recipients had been given grafts of TCRalphabeta/CD19-depleted allogeneic hematopoietic cells. The CDR1 and CDR2 encoded by the germline V gene (reference sequence) are DFQATT and SNEGSKA. V and J lose 3 bases and 2 bases, and a span of 17 bases separates them. The CDR3 numbers 16 residues from cysteine through phenylalanine. This entry keeps only the CDR3 DNA: 48 bases, framed from base 1. Library construction relied on PCR. Sequencing used an Illumina HiSeq 2500. TCR library preparation used molecular barcoding, with unique molecular identifiers applied to normalize quantification of the TCRbeta repertoire. TCRdb took the public reads, trimmed them with fastp at Q25, ran MiXCR for clone calling and kept in-frame beta chains. When rows share a CDR3 protein, they turn into one entry using the most common DNA and genes. The sample table lists about 580,000 distinct CDR3 sequences, more than 20% of them with a count of one. The top ten hold about 14% of the sample.

The research as a whole found: The frequencies of hyperexpanded clones fell over the following months, and after one year, T-cell counts and TCRbeta diversity were mostly attributed to newly produced T cells. About two months after transplant, the apparently early recovery of alphabetaT-cell counts reportedly depended on just several hundred clones that had expanded rapidly and came from non-depleted graft cells. In some patients, the high TCRbeta diversity seen at day 60 was put down to recipient T cells and intrathymic progenitors that had survived conditioning.

This clonotype was sampled from a boy under three years old who had a stem cell transplant for acute myeloid leukemia, so the T cells may come from the graft donor. The chain is assembled from TRBV20-1 and TRBJ2-1; the D segment could be TRBD2, given 7 matching bases. The sample in question was PBMCs, mostly from graft donor cells, obtained 360 days after TCRalphabeta/CD19-depleted stem cell transplant. Here the CDR3 is given as CSASPGGSATYNEQFF. The sequence in DNA is TGCAGTGCTAGTCCGGGGGGCAGCGCAACCTACAATGAGCAGTTCTTC.